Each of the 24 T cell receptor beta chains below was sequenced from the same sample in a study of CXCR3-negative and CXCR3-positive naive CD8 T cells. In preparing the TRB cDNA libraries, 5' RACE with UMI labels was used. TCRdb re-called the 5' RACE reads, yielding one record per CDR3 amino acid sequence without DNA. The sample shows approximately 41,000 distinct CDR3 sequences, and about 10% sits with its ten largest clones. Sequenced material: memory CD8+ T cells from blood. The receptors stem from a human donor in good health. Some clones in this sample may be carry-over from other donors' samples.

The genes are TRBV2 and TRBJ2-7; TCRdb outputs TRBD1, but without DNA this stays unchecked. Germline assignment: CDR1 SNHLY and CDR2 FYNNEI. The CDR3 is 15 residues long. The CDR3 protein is CASSDGQGPSWEQYF.

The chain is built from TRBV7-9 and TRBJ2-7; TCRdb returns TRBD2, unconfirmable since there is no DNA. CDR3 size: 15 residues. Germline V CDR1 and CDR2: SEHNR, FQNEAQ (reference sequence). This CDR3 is CACLTPGLATYEQYF. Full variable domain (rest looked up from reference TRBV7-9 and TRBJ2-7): DTGVSQNPRHKITKRGQNVTFRCDPISEHNRLYWYRQTLGQGPEFLTYFQNEAQLEKSRLLSDRFSAERPKGSFSTLEIQRTEQGDSAMYLCACLTPGLATYEQYFGPGTRLTVT.

The CDR3 sequence is CASNPQAGGGGYTF. This chain joins TRBV6-5 and TRBJ1-2; TCRdb names TRBD1, which stays unverified in the absence of DNA. Per germline, CDR1 MNHEY and CDR2 SVGAGI. There are 14 residues in the CDR3.

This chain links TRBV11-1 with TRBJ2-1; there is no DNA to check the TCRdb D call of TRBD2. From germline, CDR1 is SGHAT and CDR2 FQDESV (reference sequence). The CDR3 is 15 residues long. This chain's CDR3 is CASSLGLAGGFEQFF.

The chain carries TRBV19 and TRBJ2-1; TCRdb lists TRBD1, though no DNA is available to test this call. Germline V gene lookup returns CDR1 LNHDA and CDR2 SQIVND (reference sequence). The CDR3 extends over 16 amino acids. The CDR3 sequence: CASSLLGQGSYNEQFF.

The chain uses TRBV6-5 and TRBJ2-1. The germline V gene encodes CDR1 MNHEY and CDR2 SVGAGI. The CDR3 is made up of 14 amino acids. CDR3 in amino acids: CASSYTDGFREQFF.

This CDR3 is CASSLDGTGNEKLFF. The chain is built from TRBV5-1 and TRBJ1-4; checking the TCRdb D call of TRBD1 is not possible without DNA. This CDR3 has 15 amino acids. The germline V gene encodes CDR1 SGHRS and CDR2 YFSETQ. The full variable domain, in which reference TRBV5-1 and TRBJ1-4 provide the parts outside the CDR3, is KAGVTQTPRYLIKTRGQQVTLSCSPISGHRSVSWYQQTPGQGLQFLFEYFSETQRNKGNFPGRFSGRQFSNSRSEMNVSTLELGDSALYLCASSLDGTGNEKLFFGSGTQLSVL.

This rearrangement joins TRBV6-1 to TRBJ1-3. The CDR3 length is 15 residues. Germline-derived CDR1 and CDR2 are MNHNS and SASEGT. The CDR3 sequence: CASSEAGSGGNTIYF.

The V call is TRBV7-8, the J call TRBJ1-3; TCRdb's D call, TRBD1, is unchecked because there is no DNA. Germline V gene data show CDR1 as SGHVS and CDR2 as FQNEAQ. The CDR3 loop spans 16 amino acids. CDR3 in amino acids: CASSLGGEFSGNTIYF.

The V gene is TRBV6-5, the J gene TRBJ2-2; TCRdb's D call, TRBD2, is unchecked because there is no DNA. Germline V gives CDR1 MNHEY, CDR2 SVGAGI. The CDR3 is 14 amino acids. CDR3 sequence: CASTSGENTGELFF.

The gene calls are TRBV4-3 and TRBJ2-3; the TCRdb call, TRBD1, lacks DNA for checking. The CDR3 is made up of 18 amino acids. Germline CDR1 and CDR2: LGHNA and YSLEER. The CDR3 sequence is CASSQDRRALTAGDTQYF.

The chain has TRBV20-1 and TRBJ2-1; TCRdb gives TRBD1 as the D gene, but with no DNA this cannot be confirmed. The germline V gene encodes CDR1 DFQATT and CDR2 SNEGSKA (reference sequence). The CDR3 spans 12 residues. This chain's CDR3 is CSATGVYNEQFF.

This CDR3 is CSVEGGKGLPQHF. V usage is TRBV29-1 and J usage is TRBJ1-5; no DNA is available, so the TRBD1 call from TCRdb remains unchecked. CDR1 is SQVTM and CDR2 is ANQGSEA in the germline V gene. CDR3 length equals 13 residues.

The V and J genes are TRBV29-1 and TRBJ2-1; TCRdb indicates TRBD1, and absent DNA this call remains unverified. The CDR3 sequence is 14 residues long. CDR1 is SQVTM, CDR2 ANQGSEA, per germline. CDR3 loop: CSALSVLRAEGSFF.

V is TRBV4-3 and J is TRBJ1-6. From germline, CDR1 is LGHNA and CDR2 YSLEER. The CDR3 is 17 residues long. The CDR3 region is CASSQDVQDSYNSPLHF.

The CDR3 loop is CASGPLAGGAYEQYF. The chain couples TRBV5-5 to TRBJ2-7; TCRdb designates TRBD2, a call that cannot be tested without DNA. The CDR3 spans 15 residues. Germline values: CDR1 SGHKS, CDR2 YYEKEE (reference sequence).

CDR3 region: CASSQLAGGLNEQYF. J is TRBJ2-7 and V is TRBV14; TCRdb picks TRBD2, but there is no DNA to check that call. The CDR3 totals 15 residues. The V gene's germline CDR1 is SGHDN and CDR2 FVKESK.

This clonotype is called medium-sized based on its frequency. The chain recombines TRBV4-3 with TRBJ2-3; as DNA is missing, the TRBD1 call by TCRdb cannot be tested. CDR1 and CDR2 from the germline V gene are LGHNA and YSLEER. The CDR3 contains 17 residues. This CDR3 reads CASSPRGELLYTDTQYF.

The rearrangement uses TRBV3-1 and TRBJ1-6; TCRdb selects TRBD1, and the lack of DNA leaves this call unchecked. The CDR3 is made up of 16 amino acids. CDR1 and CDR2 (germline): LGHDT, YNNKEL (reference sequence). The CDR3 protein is CASSPGQGGSGSPLHF.

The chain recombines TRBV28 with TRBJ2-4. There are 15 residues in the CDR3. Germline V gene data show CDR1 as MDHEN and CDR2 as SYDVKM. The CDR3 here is CASRPQLPNRNIQYF.

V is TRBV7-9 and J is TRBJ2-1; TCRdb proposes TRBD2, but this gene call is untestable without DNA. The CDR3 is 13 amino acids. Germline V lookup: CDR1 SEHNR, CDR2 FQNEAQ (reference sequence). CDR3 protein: CASRSGLINEQFF.

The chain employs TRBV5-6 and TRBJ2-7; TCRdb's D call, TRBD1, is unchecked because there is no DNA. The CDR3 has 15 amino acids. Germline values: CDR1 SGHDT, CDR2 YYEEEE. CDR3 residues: CASSLGGELTYEQYF.

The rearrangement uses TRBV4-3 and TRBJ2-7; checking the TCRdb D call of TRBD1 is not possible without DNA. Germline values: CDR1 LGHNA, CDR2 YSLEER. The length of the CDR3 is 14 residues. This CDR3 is CASSQVVVSGEQYF.

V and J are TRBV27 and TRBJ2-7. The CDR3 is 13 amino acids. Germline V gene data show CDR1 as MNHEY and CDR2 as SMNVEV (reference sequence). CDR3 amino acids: CASSFQGSYEQYF.